Listed here are 16 T cell receptor beta chains from one sample, sequenced in a study of PD-L1 blockade in urothelial cancer (dated by TCRdb to 2017 to 2019). Libraries came from the immunoSEQ multiplex PCR assay. Imported from immuneACCESS, the table was reduced by TCRdb to in-frame sequences with V and J called. These copies leave out some clones; in studies compared against another copy, an unresolved V gene accounts for under half, and the cause of the remainder is not known. The sample records some 50,000 clones, 87% of which are singletons. Together, the top ten hold approximately 14% of the sample. The time point label, read with the paper, signifies: pretreatment peripheral blood. Source: PBMCs, taken around atezolizumab (anti-PD-L1) treatment. These receptor sequences come from a woman between 55 and 75 years old with urothelial cancer.

A single count supports this clone. The V gene is TRBV7-9, the J gene TRBJ2-2; D ambiguous. CDR1 SEHNR and CDR2 FQNEAQ come from the germline V gene (reference sequence). Trimming removed 2 bases at V and 2 bases at J, with 6 bases between. The CDR3 extends over 14 amino acids. CDR3 region: CASSLTTNTGELFF. In DNA form, the CDR3 reads TGTGCCAGCAGCTTAACCACAAACACCGGGGAGCTGTTTTTT.

The chain couples TRBV19 to TRBJ2-7; D not resolved. The germline CDR1 and CDR2 sequences are LNHDA and SQIVND (reference sequence). The CDR3 is 13 amino acids. The ends were cut back, 9 bases at V and 4 bases at J, with 16 bases in the middle. The CDR3 DNA reads TGTGCCAGACTGTACCACTTCCGATACGAGCAGTACTTC. This encodes CARLYHFRYEQYF.

The gene calls are TRBV29-1 and TRBJ2-5, with TRBD2 matching 13 bases. The CDR3 spans 14 residues. The germline CDR1 and CDR2 sequences are SQVTM and ANQGSEA. V gave up 4 bases and J gave up 3 bases; unmatched junction bases: 2. The CDR3 is CSVALAGGEETQYF. The CDR3 coding sequence is TGCAGCGTTGCACTAGCGGGAGGGGAAGAGACCCAGTACTTC.

The chain joins TRBV19 to TRBJ2-1; D is unresolved. Germline CDR1 reads LNHDA; CDR2 reads SQIVND (reference sequence). This CDR3 comprises 12 residues. V was trimmed by 6 bases and J by 8 bases, leaving 11 bases between them. The CDR3 loop is CASRLSRDEQFF. CDR3 in DNA: TGTGCCAGTAGACTAAGTCGCGATGAGCAGTTCTTC.

This chain links TRBV29-1 with TRBJ1-1; D remains ambiguous. V was trimmed by 4 bases and J by 0 bases, leaving 12 bases between them. Germline loops: CDR1 SQVTM, CDR2 ANQGSEA. The CDR3 runs to 14 residues. CDR3 DNA: TGCAGCGTTGTACGACATGATTTGAACACTGAAGCTTTCTTT. Its translation is CSVVRHDLNTEAFF.

The chain links TRBV28 to TRBJ1-2, with D maybe TRBD1 (5 bases). The germline CDR1 and CDR2 sequences are MDHEN and SYDVKM. V was shortened by 3 bases and J by 8 bases, with 13 bases between the two germline ends. This CDR3 has 13 amino acids. DNA of the CDR3: TGTGCCAGCAGTTTGACGGGTGGGGGGGGCTACACCTTC. Translated, it gives CASSLTGGGGYTF.

V gene TRBV7-9 combines with J gene TRBJ2-4; weak D call: TRBD2 (6 bases). V was trimmed by 8 bases and J by 6 bases, leaving 11 bases between them. CDR3 size: 12 residues. The germline gives CDR1 SEHNR, CDR2 FQNEAQ (reference sequence). CDR3 loop: CASQDGGNIQYF. The CDR3 DNA is TGTGCCAGCCAGGACGGGGGAAACATTCAGTACTTC.

This clone was observed a handful of times. The chain carries TRBV4-3 and TRBJ2-7; 8 bases map to TRBD1. After removal of 5 bases from V and 3 bases from J, the junction contained 6 bases not matched to a gene. The V gene's germline CDR1 is LGHNA and CDR2 YSLEER. This CDR3 contains 14 residues. CDR3 nucleotide sequence: TGCGCCAGCAGCTCCGGGACAGGACGCTACGAGCAGTACTTC. Protein sequence: CASSSGTGRYEQYF.

The rearrangement joins TRBV28 to TRBJ2-5; tentatively, D is TRBD1 (6 bases). This CDR3 spans 14 amino acids. The germline V gene encodes CDR1 MDHEN and CDR2 SYDVKM. V was clipped by 4 bases and J by 4 bases, with 13 bases between them. CDR3 nucleotide sequence: TGTGCCAGCAGTTATGCGGACAGAGGAGAGACCCAGTACTTC. Its protein is CASSYADRGETQYF. Full variable domain (missing parts from reference TRBV28 and TRBJ2-5): DVKVTQSSRYLVKRTGEKVFLECVQDMDHENMFWYRQDPGLGLRLIYFSYDVKMKEKGDIPEGYSVSREKKERFSLILESASTNQTSMYLCASSYADRGETQYFGPGTRLLVL.

V usage is TRBV7-9 and J usage is TRBJ2-2, with D possibly matching TRBD1 (6 bases). This CDR3 comprises 18 residues. Trimming stripped 2 bases from V and 5 bases from J, with 21 bases between. Germline loops: CDR1 SEHNR, CDR2 FQNEAQ (reference sequence). In DNA, the CDR3 is TGTGCCAGCAGCTTACGGACCGACTTTCTACAGGGAACCGGGGAGCTGTTTTTT. It translates to CASSLRTDFLQGTGELFF.

V and J are TRBV6-6 and TRBJ1-3, with 9 bases identical to TRBD1. The CDR3 contains 14 residues. Germline V gene data show CDR1 as MNHNY and CDR2 as SVGAGI (reference sequence). Trimming removed 6 bases from V and 5 bases from J; junction bases left unmatched: 5. DNA for the CDR3: TGTGCCAGCAGCCCGGGACAGGGTAGAAACACCATATATTTT. It is translated as CASSPGQGRNTIYF.

V is TRBV14 and J is TRBJ2-1; 11 nucleotides align to TRBD1. Germline values: CDR1 SGHDN, CDR2 FVKESK. The J segment lost 8 bases and the V segment lost 5 bases, leaving 5 bases of the junction unmatched. This CDR3 is 14 amino acids long. CDR3 DNA sequence: TGTGCCAGCAGCTCCCGGACAGGGGGCGATGAGCAGTTCTTC. As protein: CASSSRTGGDEQFF.

V is TRBV28 and J is TRBJ2-7, with 8 bases identical to TRBD1. The germline V gene encodes CDR1 MDHEN and CDR2 SYDVKM. V lost 3 bases to trimming and J lost 2 bases; unmatched junction nucleotides: 3. CDR3 length: 14 residues. The CDR3 DNA sequence: TGTGCCAGCAGTTTCGTGGACAGGGCCTACGAGCAGTACTTC. Protein: CASSFVDRAYEQYF.

The gene calls are TRBV18 and TRBJ1-1; 7 positions agree with TRBD1. CDR3 length equals 17 residues. V dropped 1 base and J dropped 10; count of bases not matched to a gene: 18. From germline, CDR1 is KGHSH and CDR2 LQKENI. CDR3 in amino acids: CASSPQPTGSTAYSAFF. The CDR3 DNA reads TGTGCCAGCTCACCACAGCCGACAGGGTCTACTGCCTATTCAGCTTTCTTT.

The gene calls are TRBV4-3 and TRBJ2-7; TRBD2 is a possible D gene (5 bases). The germline V and J ends were trimmed by 4 bases and 0 bases, with 16 bases remaining between them. Germline V lookup: CDR1 LGHNA, CDR2 YSLEER. The CDR3 is made up of 16 amino acids. Here the CDR3 DNA reads TGCGCCAGCAGCCCCGAAGCGGACCTCGACTCCTACGAGCAGTACTTC. It specifies CASSPEADLDSYEQYF.

Only a few counts were recorded for this clone. The chain uses TRBV7-7 and TRBJ2-1, with 9 bases matching TRBD2. The CDR3 is made up of 14 amino acids. CDR1 is SSHAT, CDR2 FNYEAQ, per germline (reference sequence). V shed 5 bases, J shed 10 bases, and the junction held 9 bases outside the gene matches. CDR3 coding DNA: TGTGCCAGCAGCCCGGGACTAGCACGGGGAGAGCAGTTCTTC. Its protein product is CASSPGLARGEQFF.